The rows below give T cell receptor beta chains drawn from one sample of a study of blood T cell repertoires in COVID-19. The assay was immunoSEQ multiplex PCR, and TCRdb's table has in-frame clones only and misses some. The table lists roughly 120,000 clones, about two thirds of them singletons, with roughly 0.86% in the top ten. Sequenced input: peripheral blood. The receptors were gathered from a human donor with acute or convalescent COVID-19. The donor label of this sample is uncertain. The CDR3 runs from the conserved cysteine through the conserved F or W. A D gene is named only where the DNA matches it firmly. Size tells how often a clone was seen (once, few, many) or the class of an expanded clone, and some rows leave it out.

cdr3_length	clone_size	v_call	j_call	d_call	cdr3_aa	cdr3_nt
15	NA	TRBV7-6	TRBJ1-1	NA	CASRSPTGQNTEAFF	TGTGCCAGCAGATCCCCCACGGGACAAAACACTGAAGCTTTCTTT
13	NA	TRBV12-3/TRBV12-4	TRBJ1-5	NA	CASNLNGVQPQHF	TGTGCCAGCAACCTCAACGGGGTTCAGCCCCAGCATTTT
15	NA	TRBV7-3	TRBJ2-1	TRBD2	CASSFEAGDYNEQFF	TGTGCCAGCAGCTTTGAAGCGGGGGACTACAATGAGCAGTTCTTC
17	NA	TRBV9	TRBJ2-5	NA	CASSVGNFGGEQETQYF	TGTGCCAGCAGCGTGGGGAATTTCGGCGGGGAACAAGAGACCCAGTACTTC
14	once	TRBV2	TRBJ1-2	NA	CASRPQGIYYGYTF	TGTGCCAGCAGACCACAGGGTATATACTATGGCTACACCTTC
11	NA	TRBV7-9	TRBJ2-3	NA	CASSSQATQYF	TGTGCCAGCAGCTCCCAAGCGACCCAGTATTTT
17	NA	TRBV6-2/TRBV6-3	TRBJ1-4	TRBD1	CASSYSIRWTGDEKLFF	TGTGCCAGCAGTTACTCGATAAGGTGGACAGGGGATGAAAAACTGTTTTTT
15	NA	TRBV7-9	TRBJ1-4	NA	CASSLLTVLNEKLFF	TGTGCCAGCAGCCTGCTGACAGTCCTAAATGAAAAACTGTTTTTT
14	NA	TRBV6-5	TRBJ2-7	NA	CASSLGPGGSEQYF	TGTGCCAGCAGTTTGGGACCAGGGGGGTCCGAGCAGTACTTC
15	NA	TRBV19	TRBJ1-5	TRBD1	CASTEDRVSNQPQHF	TGTGCCAGTACCGAGGACAGGGTGAGCAATCAGCCCCAGCATTTT
12	NA	TRBV9	TRBJ1-1	NA	CASSALQGRAFF	TGTGCCAGCAGCGCCCTACAGGGACGAGCTTTCTTT
16	NA	TRBV5-6	TRBJ1-3	TRBD1	CASTLKGTGTGNTIYF	TGTGCCAGCACCTTAAAGGGGACAGGGACTGGAAACACCATATATTTT
16	NA	TRBV9	TRBJ1-1	NA	CASSDPRGGLNTEAFF	TGTGCCAGCAGCGACCCCCGGGGAGGCCTGAACACTGAAGCTTTCTTT
15	few	TRBV2	TRBJ2-5	TRBD1	CASIHRTGEWETQYF	TGTGCCAGCATTCATAGAACAGGGGAATGGGAGACCCAGTACTTC
13	once	TRBV7-9	TRBJ2-6	TRBD1	CASSLDRGLHLTF	TGTGCCAGCAGTTTAGACAGGGGATTGCACCTGACTTTC
15	NA	TRBV5-4	TRBJ1-2	NA	CASSLENRENYGYTF	TGTGCCAGCAGCTTGGAGAACAGGGAAAACTATGGCTACACCTTC
15	many	TRBV2	TRBJ2-5	NA	CASSRDRGDQETQYF	TGTGCCAGCAGCAGAGACCGGGGAGATCAAGAGACCCAGTACTTC
12	NA	TRBV11-1	TRBJ2-3	NA	CASRSGLDTQYF	TGTGCCAGCAGGTCAGGGTTGGATACGCAGTATTTT
20	NA	TRBV29-1	TRBJ2-2	TRBD2	CSVDTGKASGTSGNTGELFF	TGCAGCGTTGATACAGGGAAGGCCTCCGGGACTAGCGGGAACACCGGGGAGCTGTTTTTT
18	NA	TRBV27	TRBJ2-1	TRBD1	CASSPKPDRTGYHNEQFF	TGTGCCAGCAGTCCAAAACCCGACCGGACAGGTTATCACAATGAGCAGTTCTTC
16	NA	TRBV5-8	TRBJ2-3	NA	CASSFQRRGGTDTQYF	TGTGCCAGCAGCTTCCAACGACGGGGTGGTACAGATACGCAGTATTTT
14	NA	TRBV7-2	TRBJ1-1	TRBD1	CASSYWTGNTEAFF	TGTGCCAGCAGCTATTGGACAGGGAACACTGAAGCTTTCTTT
15	NA	TRBV5-6	TRBJ1-2	TRBD1	CASSTRQGARYGYTF	TGTGCCAGCAGCACGCGACAGGGGGCGCGGTATGGCTACACCTTC
15	NA	TRBV28	TRBJ2-5	TRBD2	CASSPSGGAWETQYF	TGTGCCAGCAGTCCTAGCGGGGGGGCGTGGGAGACCCAGTACTTC
13	NA	TRBV29-1	TRBJ2-1	TRBD2	CSVVAGGLNEQFF	TGCAGCGTTGTGGCGGGGGGGCTAAATGAGCAGTTCTTC
13	NA	TRBV18	TRBJ2-5	TRBD2	CASSAGLGETQYF	TGTGCCAGCTCGGCGGGACTAGGAGAGACCCAGTACTTC
15	NA	TRBV30	TRBJ1-5	TRBD1	CALSSGTGVGQPQHF	TGTGCCTTGTCCTCCGGGACAGGGGTTGGTCAGCCCCAGCATTTT
14	NA	TRBV10-3	TRBJ2-7	TRBD1	CAINEPGQGYEQYF	TGTGCCATCAACGAGCCGGGACAGGGATACGAGCAGTACTTC
12	NA	TRBV18	TRBJ2-5	NA	CASSPGRETQYF	TGTGCCAGCTCACCTGGGCGCGAGACCCAGTACTTC
17	NA	TRBV30	TRBJ1-5	TRBD1	CAWSHRGHTDSNQPQHF	TGTGCCTGGAGTCACAGGGGCCATACCGATAGCAATCAGCCCCAGCATTTT
12	NA	TRBV20-1	TRBJ2-5	TRBD1	CSASHRGETQYF	TGCAGTGCTAGTCACAGGGGAGAGACCCAGTACTTC
16	few	TRBV4-2	TRBJ1-1	TRBD1	CASSQILGQGNTEAFF	TGTGCCAGCAGCCAGATATTGGGACAGGGAAACACTGAAGCTTTCTTT
15	NA	TRBV2	TRBJ2-4	TRBD1	CASRDSRLAKNIQYF	TGTGCCAGTAGGGACAGCCGATTAGCCAAAAACATTCAGTACTTC
10	NA	TRBV20-1	TRBJ1-2	NA	CSASSYGYTF	TGCAGTGCTTCTAGCTATGGCTACACCTTC
13	few	TRBV6-5	TRBJ1-4	NA	CASRLPGSEKLFF	TGTGCCAGCAGGTTACCTGGGAGTGAAAAACTGTTTTTT
15	NA	TRBV30	TRBJ1-3	NA	CAWNSGTGPGNTIYF	TGTGCCTGGAACTCCGGGACTGGGCCTGGAAACACCATATATTTT
13	many	TRBV4-1	TRBJ2-3	NA	CASSQGGVNTQYF	TGCGCCAGCAGCCAAGGGGGAGTGAATACGCAGTATTTT
15	few	TRBV5-1	TRBJ2-1	TRBD2	CASSTLAGGFDEQFF	TGCGCCAGCAGCACTCTAGCGGGGGGTTTCGATGAGCAGTTCTTC
15	NA	TRBV28	TRBJ2-3	NA	CASKRQVRSTDTQYF	TGTGCCAGCAAGCGACAGGTGAGGAGCACAGATACGCAGTATTTT
13	NA	TRBV30	TRBJ2-3	NA	CAWDDYSTDTQYF	TGTGCCTGGGACGATTACTCCACAGATACGCAGTATTTT
14	NA	TRBV6-5	TRBJ2-7	TRBD2	CASSQPRDYPEQYF	TGTGCCAGCAGTCAGCCCCGGGACTACCCCGAGCAGTACTTC
17	NA	TRBV4-2	TRBJ2-1	TRBD1	CASSQYNGQGVGNEQFF	TGTGCCAGCAGCCAATACAACGGACAGGGGGTTGGCAATGAGCAGTTCTTC
16	NA	TRBV24-1	TRBJ2-1	NA	CATSGRTNPWGNEQFF	TGTGCCACCAGTGGACGGACTAACCCTTGGGGCAATGAGCAGTTCTTC
15	NA	TRBV14	TRBJ2-3	TRBD1	CASSQLGQVTDTQYF	TGTGCCAGCAGCCAGCTGGGACAGGTCACAGATACGCAGTATTTT
19	few	TRBV18	TRBJ2-6	TRBD1	CASSPLRTGGASGANVLTF	TGTGCCAGCTCACCATTAAGGACAGGGGGCGCGTCTGGGGCCAACGTCCTGACTTTC
14	few	TRBV5-1	TRBJ1-1	NA	CASSLGLRNTEAFF	TGCGCCAGCAGCTTGGGGCTCAGGAACACTGAAGCTTTCTTT
16	NA	TRBV9	TRBJ2-1	TRBD2	CASSVVGGGELNEQFF	TGTGCCAGCAGCGTAGTCGGCGGGGGGGAACTCAATGAGCAGTTCTTC
14	NA	TRBV6-5	TRBJ2-3	NA	CASNLVTGTDTQYF	TGTGCCAGCAATCTTGTGACGGGAACAGATACGCAGTATTTT
12	once	TRBV12-3/TRBV12-4	TRBJ2-5	TRBD1	CASSSGQGGLYF	TGTGCCAGCAGTTCGGGACAGGGGGGTCTGTACTTC
15	NA	TRBV4-1	TRBJ2-5	TRBD1	CASSRGQGYVETQYF	TGCGCCAGCAGCCGCGGACAGGGTTATGTGGAGACCCAGTACTTC
14	NA	TRBV6-5	TRBJ1-2	NA	CASSPRAPNYGYTF	TGTGCCAGCAGCCCCAGGGCACCTAACTATGGCTACACCTTC